This TCR beta chain was observed in a study of Ad26.COV2.S vaccination and SARS-CoV-2 variants. Study-level results: Non-spike TCR breadth showed similarity between vaccine and placebo recipients.

Germline V CDR1 and CDR2: SGDLS, YYNGEE. The CDR3 sequence is 14 residues long. Trimming took off 3 bases at V and 7 bases at J, with 13 bases between the two ends. About this clone itself: As yet, its antigen is unknown.

Assay: immunoSEQ multiplex PCR; the TCRdb copy retains only in-frame clones and omits some. This table holds about 87,000 clones, approximately 86% found once. The rearrangement uses TRBV9 and TRBJ2-2; D not resolved. This TCR derives from a human donor who had recovered from COVID-19. The sample here was peripheral blood, taken after recovery from COVID-19. The DNA for the CDR3 is TGTGCCAGCAGCGCTTTGACACTGGACGGGGAGCTGTTTTTT. Its translation: CASSALTLDGELFF.